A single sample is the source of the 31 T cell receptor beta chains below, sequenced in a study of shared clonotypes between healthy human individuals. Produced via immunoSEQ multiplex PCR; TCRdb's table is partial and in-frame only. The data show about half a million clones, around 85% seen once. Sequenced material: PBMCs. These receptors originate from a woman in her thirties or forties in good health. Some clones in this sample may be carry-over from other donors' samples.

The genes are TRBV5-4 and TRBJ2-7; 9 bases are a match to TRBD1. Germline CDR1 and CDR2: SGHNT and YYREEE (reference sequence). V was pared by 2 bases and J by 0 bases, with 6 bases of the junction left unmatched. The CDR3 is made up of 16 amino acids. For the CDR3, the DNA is TGTGCCAGCAGCTTTAAACAGGGGGCCGGCTCCTACGAGCAGTACTTC. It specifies CASSFKQGAGSYEQYF.

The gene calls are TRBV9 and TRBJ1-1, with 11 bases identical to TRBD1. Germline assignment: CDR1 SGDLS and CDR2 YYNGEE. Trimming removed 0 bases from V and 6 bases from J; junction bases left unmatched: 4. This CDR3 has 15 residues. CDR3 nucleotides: TGTGCCAGCAGCGTAGAATGGACAGGGGGCTCTGAAGCTTTCTTT. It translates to CASSVEWTGGSEAFF.

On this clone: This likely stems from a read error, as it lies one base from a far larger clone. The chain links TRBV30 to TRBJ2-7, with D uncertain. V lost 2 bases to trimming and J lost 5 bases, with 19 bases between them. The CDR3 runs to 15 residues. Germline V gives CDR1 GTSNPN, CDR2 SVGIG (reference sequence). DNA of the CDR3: TGTGCCTGGAGTCAGACCACACCTGTGGGGAACGAGCAGTACTTC. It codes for CAWSQTTPVGNEQYF.

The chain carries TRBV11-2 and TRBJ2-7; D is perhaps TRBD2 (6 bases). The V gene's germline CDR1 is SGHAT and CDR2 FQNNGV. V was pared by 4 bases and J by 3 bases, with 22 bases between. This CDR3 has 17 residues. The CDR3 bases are TGTGCCAGCAGCTCTCCTAAAGGGCTAGCGTTCAGCTACGAGCAGTACTTC. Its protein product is CASSSPKGLAFSYEQYF.

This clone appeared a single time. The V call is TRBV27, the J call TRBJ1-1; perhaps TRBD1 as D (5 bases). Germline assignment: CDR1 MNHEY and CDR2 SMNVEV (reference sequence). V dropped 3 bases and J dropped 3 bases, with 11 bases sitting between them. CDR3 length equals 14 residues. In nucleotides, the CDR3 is TGTGCCAGCAGTTTGGTAAGAGGGGACACTGAAGCTTTCTTT. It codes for CASSLVRGDTEAFF.

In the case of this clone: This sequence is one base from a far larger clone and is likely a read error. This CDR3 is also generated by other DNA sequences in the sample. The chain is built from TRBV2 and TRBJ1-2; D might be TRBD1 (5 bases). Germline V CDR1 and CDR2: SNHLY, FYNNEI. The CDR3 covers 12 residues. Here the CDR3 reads CASRGQVDGYTF. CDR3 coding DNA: TGTGCCAGCAGGGGGCAGGTTGATGGCTACACCTTT.

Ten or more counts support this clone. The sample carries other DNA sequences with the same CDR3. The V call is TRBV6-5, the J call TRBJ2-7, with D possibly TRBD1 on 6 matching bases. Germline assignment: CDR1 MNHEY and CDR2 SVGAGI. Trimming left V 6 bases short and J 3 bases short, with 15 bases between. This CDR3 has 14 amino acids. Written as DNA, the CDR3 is TGTGCCAGCAGCAGGGGACCGACAGTCTACGAGCAGTACTTC. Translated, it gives CASSRGPTVYEQYF.

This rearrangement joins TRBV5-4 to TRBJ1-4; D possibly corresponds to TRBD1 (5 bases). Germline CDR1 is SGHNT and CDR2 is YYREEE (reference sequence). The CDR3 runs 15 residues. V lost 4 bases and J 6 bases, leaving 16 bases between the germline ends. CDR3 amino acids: CASSRAAGPDEKLFF. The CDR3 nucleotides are TGTGCCAGCAGCCGCGCGGCAGGGCCAGATGAAAAACTGTTTTTT.

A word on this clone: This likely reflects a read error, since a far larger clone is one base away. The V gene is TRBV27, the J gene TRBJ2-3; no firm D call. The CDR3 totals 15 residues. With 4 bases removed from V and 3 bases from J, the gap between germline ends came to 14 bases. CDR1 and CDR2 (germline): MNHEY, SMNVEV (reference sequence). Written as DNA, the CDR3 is TGTGCCAGCAGTTCCTGGAGTATCCGTACAGATACGCAGTATTTT. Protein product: CASSSWSIRTDTQYF.

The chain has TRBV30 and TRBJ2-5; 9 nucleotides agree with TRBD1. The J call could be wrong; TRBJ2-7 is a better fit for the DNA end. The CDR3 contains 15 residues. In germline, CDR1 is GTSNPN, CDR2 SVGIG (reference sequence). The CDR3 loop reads CAWSVRTGEGSEQYF. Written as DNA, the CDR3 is TGTGCCTGGAGTGTACGGACAGGGGAAGGGTCCGAGCAGTACTTC.

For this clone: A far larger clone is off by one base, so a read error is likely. This CDR3 is CASRGADTQHF. The DNA of the CDR3 is TGTGCCAGCAGGGGGGCAGATACGCAGCATTTT. The gene calls are TRBV14 and TRBJ2-3; tentatively, D is TRBD1 (6 bases). Judging by the DNA end, TRBJ1-5 fits better; the J call may be wrong. Germline CDR1 reads SGHDN; CDR2 reads FVKESK. The CDR3 contains 11 residues.

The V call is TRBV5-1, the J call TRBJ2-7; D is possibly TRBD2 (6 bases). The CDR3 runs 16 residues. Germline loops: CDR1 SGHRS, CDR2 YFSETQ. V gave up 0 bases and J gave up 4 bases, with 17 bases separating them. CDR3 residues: CASSLASAGLRYEQYF. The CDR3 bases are TGCGCCAGCAGCTTGGCTAGCGCAGGGCTACGTTACGAGCAGTACTTC.

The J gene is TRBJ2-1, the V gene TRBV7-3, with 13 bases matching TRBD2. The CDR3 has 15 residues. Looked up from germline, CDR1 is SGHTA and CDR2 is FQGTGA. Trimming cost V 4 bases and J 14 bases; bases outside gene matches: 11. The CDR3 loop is CASSSPGLAGSPEFF. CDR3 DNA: TGTGCCAGCAGCTCCCCGGGACTAGCGGGATCGCCAGAGTTCTTC.

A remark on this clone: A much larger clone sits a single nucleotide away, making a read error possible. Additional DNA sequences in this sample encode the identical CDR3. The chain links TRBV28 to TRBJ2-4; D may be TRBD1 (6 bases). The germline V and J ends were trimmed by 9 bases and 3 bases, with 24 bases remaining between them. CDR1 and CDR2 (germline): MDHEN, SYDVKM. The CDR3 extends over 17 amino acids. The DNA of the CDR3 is TGTGCCAGTAGTCCCCGTACAGGGCAAGGAGGCAAAAACATTCAGTACTTC. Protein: CASSPRTGQGGKNIQYF. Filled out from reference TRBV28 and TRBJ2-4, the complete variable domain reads DVKVTQSSRYLVKRTGEKVFLECVQDMDHENMFWYRQDPGLGLRLIYFSYDVKMKEKGDIPEGYSVSREKKERFSLILESASTNQTSMYLCASSPRTGQGGKNIQYFGAGTRLSVL.

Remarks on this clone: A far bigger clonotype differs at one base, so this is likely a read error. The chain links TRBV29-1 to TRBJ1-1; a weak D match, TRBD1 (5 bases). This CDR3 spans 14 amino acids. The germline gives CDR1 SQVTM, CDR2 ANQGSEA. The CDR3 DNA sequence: TGCAGCTTTGAGAGGGGCAGCTCGAACACTGAAGCTTTCTTT. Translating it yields CSFERGSSNTEAFF.

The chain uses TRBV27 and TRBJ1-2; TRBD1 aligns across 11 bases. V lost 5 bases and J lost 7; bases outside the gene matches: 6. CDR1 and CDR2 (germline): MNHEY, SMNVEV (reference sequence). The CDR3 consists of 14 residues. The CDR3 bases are TGTGCCAGCAGTGACACCGGGACAGGGGGTGGCTACACCTTC. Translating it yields CASSDTGTGGGYTF.

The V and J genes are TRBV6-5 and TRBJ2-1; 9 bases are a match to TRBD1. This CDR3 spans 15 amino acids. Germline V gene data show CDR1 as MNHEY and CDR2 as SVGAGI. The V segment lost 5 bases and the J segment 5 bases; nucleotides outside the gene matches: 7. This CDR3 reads CASSRQGEVNNEQFF. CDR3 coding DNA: TGTGCCAGCAGTCGACAGGGGGAGGTGAACAATGAGCAGTTCTTC.

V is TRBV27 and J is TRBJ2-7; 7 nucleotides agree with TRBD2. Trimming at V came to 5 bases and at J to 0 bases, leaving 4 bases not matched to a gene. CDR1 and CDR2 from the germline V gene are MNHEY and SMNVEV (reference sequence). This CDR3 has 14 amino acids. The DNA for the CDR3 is TGTGCCAGCAGTCCTAGCGGATACTCCTACGAGCAGTACTTC. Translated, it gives CASSPSGYSYEQYF.

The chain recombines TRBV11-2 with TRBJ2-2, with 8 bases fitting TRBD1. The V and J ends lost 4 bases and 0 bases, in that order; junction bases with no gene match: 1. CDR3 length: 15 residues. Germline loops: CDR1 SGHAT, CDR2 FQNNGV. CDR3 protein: CASSSDRANTGELFF. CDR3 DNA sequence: TGTGCCAGCAGCTCGGACAGGGCGAACACCGGGGAGCTGTTTTTT.

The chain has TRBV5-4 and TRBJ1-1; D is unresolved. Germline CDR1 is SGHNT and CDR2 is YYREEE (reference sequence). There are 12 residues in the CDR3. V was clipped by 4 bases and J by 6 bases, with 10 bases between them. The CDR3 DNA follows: TGTGCCAGCAGCAGCTACGGAGCTGAAGCTTTCTTT. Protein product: CASSSYGAEAFF.

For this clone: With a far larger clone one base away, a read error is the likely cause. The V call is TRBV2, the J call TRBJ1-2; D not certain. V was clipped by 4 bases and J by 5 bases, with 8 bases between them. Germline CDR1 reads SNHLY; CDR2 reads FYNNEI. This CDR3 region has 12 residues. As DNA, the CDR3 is TGTGCCAGCAGTGTGTCCTTGTATGGCTACACCTTC. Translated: CASSVSLYGYTF. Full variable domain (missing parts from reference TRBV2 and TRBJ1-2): EPEVTQTPSHQVTQMGQEVILRCVPISNHLYFYWYRQILGQKVEFLVSFYNNEISEKSEIFDDQFSVERPDGSNFTLKIRSTKLEDSAMYFCASSVSLYGYTFGSGTRLTVV.

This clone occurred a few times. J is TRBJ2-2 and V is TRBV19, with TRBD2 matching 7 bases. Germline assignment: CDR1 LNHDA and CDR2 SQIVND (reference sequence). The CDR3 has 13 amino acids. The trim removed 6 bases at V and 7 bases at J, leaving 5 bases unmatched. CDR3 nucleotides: TGTGCCAGTAGAAATGGGAGGGTCGGGGAGCTGTTTTTT. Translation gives CASRNGRVGELFF.

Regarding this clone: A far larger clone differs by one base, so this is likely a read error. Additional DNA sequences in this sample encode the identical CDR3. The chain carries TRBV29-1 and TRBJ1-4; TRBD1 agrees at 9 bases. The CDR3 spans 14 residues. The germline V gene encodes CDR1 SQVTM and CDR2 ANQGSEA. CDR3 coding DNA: TGCAGTGTTAACACAGGGGGCAGAGGAGAAAAACTGTTTTTT. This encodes CSVNTGGRGEKLFF.

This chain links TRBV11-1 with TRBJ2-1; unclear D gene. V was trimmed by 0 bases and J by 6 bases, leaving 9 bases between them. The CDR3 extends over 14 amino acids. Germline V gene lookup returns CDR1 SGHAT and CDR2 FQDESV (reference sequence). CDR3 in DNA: TGTGCCAGCAGCTTAGCCCCCCACTCCAATGAGCAGTTCTTC. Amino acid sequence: CASSLAPHSNEQFF.

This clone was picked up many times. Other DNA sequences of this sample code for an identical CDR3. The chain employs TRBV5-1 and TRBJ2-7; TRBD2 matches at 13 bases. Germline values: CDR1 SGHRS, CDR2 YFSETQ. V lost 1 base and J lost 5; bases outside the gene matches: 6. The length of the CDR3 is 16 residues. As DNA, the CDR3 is TGCGCCAGCAGCTTGACACTAGCGGGAGGGCCAAACGAGCAGTACTTC. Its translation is CASSLTLAGGPNEQYF.

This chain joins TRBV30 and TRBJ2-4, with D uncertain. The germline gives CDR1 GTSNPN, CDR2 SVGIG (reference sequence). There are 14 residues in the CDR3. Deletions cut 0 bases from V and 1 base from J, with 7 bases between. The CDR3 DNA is TGTGCCTGGAGTGTACTGGAGGCCAAAAACATTCAGTACTTC. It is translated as CAWSVLEAKNIQYF.

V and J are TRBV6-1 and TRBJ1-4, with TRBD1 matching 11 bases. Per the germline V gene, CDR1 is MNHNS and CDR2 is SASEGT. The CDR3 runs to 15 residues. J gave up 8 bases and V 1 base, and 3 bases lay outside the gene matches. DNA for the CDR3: TGTGCCAGCAGTGAAGTGCGGACAGGGGGCGAAAAACTGTTTTTT. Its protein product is CASSEVRTGGEKLFF.

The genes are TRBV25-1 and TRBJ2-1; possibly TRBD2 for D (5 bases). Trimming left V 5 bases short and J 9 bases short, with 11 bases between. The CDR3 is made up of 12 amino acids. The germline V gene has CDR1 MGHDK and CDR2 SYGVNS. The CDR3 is CASSTGYGEQFF. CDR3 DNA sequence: TGTGCCAGCAGTACGGGGTACGGTGAGCAGTTCTTC. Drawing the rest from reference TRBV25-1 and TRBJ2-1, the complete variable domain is EADIYQTPRYLVIGTGKKITLECSQTMGHDKMYWYQQDPGMELHLIHYSYGVNSTEKGDLSSESTVSRIRTEHFPLTLESARPSHTSQYLCASSTGYGEQFFGPGTRLTVL.

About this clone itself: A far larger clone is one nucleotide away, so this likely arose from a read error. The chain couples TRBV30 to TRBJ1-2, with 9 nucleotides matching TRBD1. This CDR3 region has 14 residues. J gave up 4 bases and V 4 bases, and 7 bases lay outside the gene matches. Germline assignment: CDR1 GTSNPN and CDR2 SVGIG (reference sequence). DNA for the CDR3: TGTGCCTGGATGTGGACAGGGGCGGGCTATGGCTACACCTTC. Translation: CAWMWTGAGYGYTF.

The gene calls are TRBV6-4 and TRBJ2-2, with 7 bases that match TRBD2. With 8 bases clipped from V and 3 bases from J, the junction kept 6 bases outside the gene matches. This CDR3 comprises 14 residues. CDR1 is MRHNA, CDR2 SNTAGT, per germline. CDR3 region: CASRREWYTGELFF. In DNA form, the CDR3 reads TGTGCCAGCCGGCGGGAGTGGTACACCGGGGAGCTGTTTTTT.

The CDR3 protein is CAISPDGRGTDTQYF. CDR3 in DNA: TGTGCCATCAGCCCCGATGGCAGGGGTACAGATACGCAGTATTTT. The chain recombines TRBV10-3 with TRBJ2-3, with D perhaps matching TRBD1 (6 bases). The CDR3 has 15 residues. Trimming removed 6 bases at V and 3 bases at J, with 16 bases between. Germline CDR1 ENHRY, CDR2 SYGVKD.